These 10 T cell receptor beta chains were all obtained from the same sample, sequenced in a study of shared clonotypes between healthy human individuals. Here immunoSEQ multiplex PCR was the method, and the copy in TCRdb shows in-frame clones only, minus some. The table records about 2 million clones, 85% to 95% of them present only once. The specimen was naive CD4+ T cells sorted from blood. Subset: CD45RA+ positively selected. These receptors were taken from a man between 18 and 35 years old in good health.

The genes are TRBV25-1 and TRBJ2-5; D is undetermined. This CDR3 region has 15 residues. From germline, CDR1 is MGHDK and CDR2 SYGVNS. Trimming left V 2 bases short and J 4 bases short, with 14 bases between. CDR3 protein: CASSEVGRVGETQYF. Written as DNA, the CDR3 is TGTGCCAGCAGTGAAGTTGGGCGTGTTGGAGAGACCCAGTACTTC.

V and J are TRBV27 and TRBJ2-4; no definite D call. Per germline, CDR1 MNHEY and CDR2 SMNVEV (reference sequence). V was trimmed by 2 bases and J by 0 bases, leaving 8 bases between them. This CDR3 spans 15 amino acids. CDR3 bases: TGTGCCAGCAGTTTAGGGGTCGGAGCCAAAAACATTCAGTACTTC. Translation gives CASSLGVGAKNIQYF.

This clone was observed a handful of times. In the same sample, other DNA sequences code for this CDR3. The chain couples TRBV28 to TRBJ1-5; D unresolved. Between the trimmed V and J ends, which lost 4 bases and 5 bases, there was a span of 6 bases. In germline, CDR1 is MDHEN, CDR2 SYDVKM. This CDR3 is built from 12 residues. The CDR3, as DNA: TGTGCCAGCAGTTCAGTGGATCAGCCCCAGCATTTT. As protein: CASSSVDQPQHF.

The J gene is TRBJ1-4, the V gene TRBV2; TRBD1 might be the D (6 bases). Trimming removed 7 bases at V and 4 bases at J, with 13 bases between. CDR1 and CDR2 (germline): SNHLY, FYNNEI. The CDR3 runs to 14 residues. This CDR3 is CASIFGQLNEKLFF. CDR3 sequence (DNA): TGTGCCAGCATTTTCGGACAGCTTAATGAAAAACTGTTTTTT.

The rearrangement links TRBV4-1 to TRBJ2-3, with a weak D call TRBD1 (6 bases). CDR1 and CDR2 from the germline V gene are MGHRA and YSYEKL. V was shortened by 0 bases and J by 0 bases, with 10 bases between the two germline ends. The CDR3 is 16 residues long. CDR3 sequence (DNA): TGCGCCAGCAGCCAAGATGGGACAATAAGCACAGATACGCAGTATTTT. Protein product: CASSQDGTISTDTQYF.

This chain joins TRBV18 and TRBJ2-1, with a weak D call TRBD1 (7 bases). The CDR3 runs to 16 residues. Trimming shortened V by 3 bases and J by 4 bases, and 16 bases separated the two germline ends. Germline V gene data show CDR1 as KGHSH and CDR2 as LQKENI. The CDR3 sequence is CASSPGAGQSYNEQFF. In DNA form, the CDR3 reads TGTGCCAGCTCACCGGGGGCGGGACAGAGTTACAATGAGCAGTTCTTC.

Turning to this clone: Other DNA variants within this sample encode the same CDR3. The J gene is TRBJ2-7, the V gene TRBV18; 8 bases are shared with TRBD1. J was trimmed by 3 bases and V by 2 bases; bases with no gene match: 3. The CDR3 is made up of 14 amino acids. The germline V gene encodes CDR1 KGHSH and CDR2 LQKENI. The CDR3 DNA reads TGTGCCAGCTCACCAGGGACAGGTGGCTACGAGCAGTACTTC. Amino acids: CASSPGTGGYEQYF.

The V call is TRBV6-1, the J call TRBJ1-5, with D perhaps matching TRBD1 (5 bases). The CDR3 spans 14 residues. The germline CDR1 and CDR2 sequences are MNHNS and SASEGT. V was pared by 5 bases and J by 3 bases, with 11 bases between. Here the CDR3 DNA reads TGTGCCAGCAGTCCCGGGGGAGTCAATCAGCCCCAGCATTTT. Its protein product is CASSPGGVNQPQHF.

The chain combines TRBV20-1 with TRBJ1-2; no firm D call. In germline, CDR1 is DFQATT, CDR2 SNEGSKA (reference sequence). V lost 5 bases, J lost 5 bases, and 9 bases lay in between. The CDR3 has 11 residues. CDR3 nucleotides: TGCAGTGCTGAGTCCCCATATGGCTACACCTTC. Its protein is CSAESPYGYTF.

This chain links TRBV18 with TRBJ2-7, with D maybe TRBD2 (6 bases). V lost 0 bases and J lost 3, with 12 bases in between. CDR1 and CDR2 (germline): KGHSH, LQKENI. The CDR3 is 15 residues long. CDR3 bases: TGTGCCAGCTCACCACCCGGAGTGGGGGGCTACGAGCAGTACTTC. This gives the protein CASSPPGVGGYEQYF.